This is a list of T cell receptor beta chains from one sample in a study of cytomegalovirus exposure and HLA in healthy donors. Sequencing was performed with immunoSEQ multiplex PCR; in TCRdb, only in-frame clones are kept and a portion is missing. This sample carries about 150,000 clones, about 85% of them seen once, and the ten largest clones take about 3.5%. Sample: PBMCs. The receptors shown here come from a human donor in good health. CDR3s include the opening cysteine and the closing phenylalanine or tryptophan. The order of the fields is clone size, CDR3 length, J gene, V gene, D gene, CDR3 protein, CDR3 DNA. A D gene is named only where the DNA matches it firmly. The size of a clone is reported for some rows only, either as once, few or many, or as a class for expanded clones.

>NA|14|TRBJ1-1|TRBV4-2|NA
CASSQDDRNTEAFF
TGTGCCAGCAGCCAAGATGACAGGAACACTGAAGCTTTCTTT
>NA|12|TRBJ1-3|TRBV6-6|NA
CASSNGRNTIYF
TGTGCCAGCAGTAACGGGAGAAACACCATATATTTT
>NA|10|TRBJ1-1|TRBV5-8|NA
CAASGTEAFF
TGTGCCGCCTCAGGCACTGAAGCTTTCTTT
>NA|14|TRBJ1-1|TRBV6-1|TRBD1
CASSDQGGNTEAFF
TGTGCCAGCAGTGATCAGGGGGGGAACACTGAAGCTTTCTTT
>NA|14|TRBJ1-2|TRBV28|NA
CASRETEPNYGYTF
TGTGCCAGCAGGGAGACTGAGCCTAACTATGGCTACACCTTC
>NA|15|TRBJ1-2|TRBV6-6|NA
CASSPGQSPNYGYTF
TGTGCCAGCAGCCCTGGACAGAGCCCGAACTATGGCTACACCTTC
>NA|15|TRBJ2-1|TRBV7-2|TRBD2
CASSLGLAEVNEQFF
TGTGCCAGCAGCTTAGGACTAGCGGAAGTCAATGAGCAGTTCTTC
>NA|15|TRBJ2-7|TRBV5-5|TRBD1
CASSSIQGFTYEQYF
TGTGCCAGCAGTAGTATACAGGGGTTTACCTACGAGCAGTACTTC
>NA|13|TRBJ2-3|TRBV19|TRBD2
CASNGPGGNTQYF
TGTGCCAGTAATGGTCCCGGGGGGAATACGCAGTATTTT
>NA|9|TRBJ1-2|TRBV20-1|NA
CSATYGYTF
TGCAGTGCTACGTATGGCTACACCTTC
>NA|16|TRBJ1-4|TRBV12-5|NA
CASGSTYRSYNEKLFF
TGTGCTAGTGGTTCGACCTACAGATCCTATAATGAAAAACTGTTTTTT
>NA|12|TRBJ2-7|TRBV19|TRBD2
CASASGEYEQYF
TGTGCCAGTGCTAGCGGAGAATACGAGCAGTACTTC
>NA|14|TRBJ2-1|TRBV6-5|NA
CASSQGGGYNEQFF
TGTGCCAGCAGTCAGGGGGGCGGGTACAATGAGCAGTTCTTC
>NA|12|TRBJ2-5|TRBV7-9|NA
CASSLGEGTQYF
TGTGCCAGCAGCTTAGGAGAGGGGACCCAGTACTTC
>NA|13|TRBJ2-1|TRBV6-4|NA
CASSETMTGEQFF
TGTGCCAGCAGTGAGACTATGACGGGTGAGCAGTTCTTC
>NA|19|TRBJ2-7|TRBV5-1|NA
CASSKDLGAAFPPLYEQYF
TGCGCCAGCAGCAAGGATTTAGGGGCCGCGTTCCCCCCTCTTTACGAGCAGTACTTC
>NA|13|TRBJ1-6|TRBV7-5|NA
CVRSLGPGRRVHF
TGTGTCAGAAGCTTAGGTCCCGGGAGACGAGTCCACTTT
>NA|14|TRBJ2-5|TRBV29-1|TRBD1
CSGKYRGLEETQYF
TGCAGCGGAAAGTACAGGGGGCTGGAGGAGACCCAGTACTTC
>NA|15|TRBJ2-2|TRBV6-5|NA
CASSQGQKRGGELFF
TGTGCCAGCAGTCAGGGACAAAAAAGGGGCGGGGAGCTGTTTTTT
>NA|15|TRBJ1-1|TRBV15|TRBD1
CATSREDRGTTEAFF
TGTGCCACCAGCAGAGAGGACAGGGGAACGACTGAAGCTTTCTTT
>once|16|TRBJ2-2|TRBV7-8|TRBD1
CASSLTGGSRHGELFF
TGTGCCAGCAGCTTGACAGGGGGTAGTCGGCACGGGGAGCTGTTTTTT
>NA|14|TRBJ1-3|TRBV4-2|NA
CASSQDRGGNTIYF
TGTGCCAGCAGCCAAGACAGGGGTGGAAACACCATATATTTT
>few|13|TRBJ2-5|TRBV6-1|TRBD2
CASIGLVGETQYF
TGTGCCAGCATCGGACTAGTAGGAGAGACCCAGTACTTC
>few|15|TRBJ2-4|TRBV28|TRBD2
CASNGLAGDKNIQYF
TGTGCCAGCAACGGACTAGCGGGAGACAAAAACATTCAGTACTTC
>NA|14|TRBJ1-4|TRBV14|NA
CASSQGSGGEKLFF
TGTGCCAGCAGCCAAGGGAGCGGCGGTGAAAAACTGTTTTTT
>NA|14|TRBJ2-3|TRBV10-1|NA
CASSESRITDTQYF
TGCGCCAGCAGTGAGTCGAGGATCACGGATACGCAGTATTTT
>NA|18|TRBJ2-5|TRBV28|TRBD2
CASSLFAGAELRGETQYF
TGTGCCAGCAGTTTGTTTGCGGGAGCGGAACTCCGGGGGGAGACCCAGTACTTC
>NA|13|TRBJ1-1|TRBV30|NA
CAWGDSILREAFF
TGTGCCTGGGGGGACTCCATACTAAGGGAAGCTTTCTTT
>NA|14|TRBJ1-3|TRBV27|NA
CASRGGIPGNTIYF
TGTGCCAGCAGAGGAGGGATTCCCGGAAACACCATATATTTT
>NA|18|TRBJ2-5|TRBV4-3|TRBD2
CASSQDGGTLAGQETQYF
TGCGCCAGCAGCCAAGATGGGGGAACACTAGCGGGGCAAGAGACCCAGTACTTC
>once|16|TRBJ1-1|TRBV28|NA
CASSYFPTGTSTEAFF
TGTGCCAGCAGTTACTTCCCTACAGGGACGTCGACTGAAGCTTTCTTT
>few|14|TRBJ2-7|TRBV30|NA
CAWTAPGFSYEQYF
TGTGCGTGGACCGCCCCGGGTTTCTCCTACGAGCAGTACTTC
>NA|14|TRBJ2-7|TRBV27|NA
CASRKPGETYEQYF
TGTGCCAGCAGAAAACCCGGGGAAACCTACGAGCAGTACTTC
>NA|19|TRBJ2-1|TRBV5-4|TRBD2
CASSLRITGLAGGFNEQFF
TGTGCCAGCAGCTTACGTATTACGGGACTAGCGGGGGGATTTAATGAGCAGTTCTTC
>NA|13|TRBJ2-7|TRBV19|NA
CAVPGTGTYEQYF
TGTGCCGTGCCCGGGACTGGAACCTACGAGCAGTACTTC
>NA|13|TRBJ2-7|TRBV19|NA
CASRGDRTYEQYF
TGTGCCAGTAGAGGTGACAGGACCTACGAGCAGTACTTC
>NA|16|TRBJ1-2|TRBV4-3|NA
CASSPRRADFNYGYTF
TGCGCCAGCAGCCCTCGGAGGGCCGATTTCAACTATGGCTACACCTTC
>NA|14|TRBJ1-5|TRBV7-8|TRBD1
CASSSGTANQPQHF
TGTGCCAGCAGTTCCGGGACAGCGAATCAGCCCCAGCATTTT
>NA|15|TRBJ1-5|TRBV7-2|TRBD1
CASSKPGTGYQPQHF
TGTGCCAGCAGCAAGCCTGGGACAGGGTATCAGCCCCAGCATTTT
>NA|14|TRBJ2-7|TRBV10-1|NA
CASSEGRVSYEQYF
TGCGCCAGCAGTGAGGGCAGGGTGAGCTACGAGCAGTACTTC